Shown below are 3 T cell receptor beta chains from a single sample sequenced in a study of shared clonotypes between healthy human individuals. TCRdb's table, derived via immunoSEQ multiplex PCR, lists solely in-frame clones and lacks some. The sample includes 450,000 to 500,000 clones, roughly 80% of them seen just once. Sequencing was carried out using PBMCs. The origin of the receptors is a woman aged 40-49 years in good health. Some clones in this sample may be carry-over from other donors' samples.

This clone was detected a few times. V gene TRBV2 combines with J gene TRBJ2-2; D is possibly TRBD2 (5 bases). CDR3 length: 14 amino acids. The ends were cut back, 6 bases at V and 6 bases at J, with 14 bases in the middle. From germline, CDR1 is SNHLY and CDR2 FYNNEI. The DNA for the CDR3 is TGTGCCAGCAGAAGCGGTGGGGTTTCCGGGGAGCTGTTTTTT. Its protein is CASRSGGVSGELFF.

The CDR3: CASSIATDPGANVLTF. CDR3 bases: TGTGCCAGTAGTATTGCGACAGATCCCGGGGCCAACGTCCTGACTTTC. The J gene is TRBJ2-6, the V gene TRBV19; TRBD1 is a possible D gene (5 bases). CDR1 and CDR2 from the germline V gene are LNHDA and SQIVND (reference sequence). CDR3 length: 16 residues. V was clipped by 3 bases and J by 4 bases, with 13 bases between them.

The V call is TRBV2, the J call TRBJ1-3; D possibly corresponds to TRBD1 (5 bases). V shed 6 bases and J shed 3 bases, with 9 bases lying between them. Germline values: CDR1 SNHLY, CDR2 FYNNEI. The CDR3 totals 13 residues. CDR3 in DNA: TGTGCCAGCAGGGGGGACGGTGGAAACACCATATATTTT. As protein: CASRGDGGNTIYF. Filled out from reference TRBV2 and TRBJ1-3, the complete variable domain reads EPEVTQTPSHQVTQMGQEVILRCVPISNHLYFYWYRQILGQKVEFLVSFYNNEISEKSEIFDDQFSVERPDGSNFTLKIRSTKLEDSAMYFCASRGDGGNTIYFGEGSWLTVV.